This TCR beta chain originates from a study of Ad26.COV2.S vaccination and SARS-CoV-2 variants. Study as a whole: Once, or twice with 56 days between doses, Ad26.COV2.S was given intramuscularly.

Findings and limits, study-wide: Marked by substantial breadth, spike-specific CD8+ and CD4+ T cell responses were reportedly seen after vaccination.

Sequenced by immunoSEQ multiplex PCR; TCRdb stores in-frame clones only, minus some. The sample has under 400,000 clones, around 86% seen once. As regards this clone: Antigen specificity is unknown.

As to treatment: approximately 18 received Ad26.COV2.S at low or high dose, single or two shots; about 5 received placebo; per-sample allocation not given. Samples came from day 63 after the first vaccine or placebo injection. This person who donated was an adult of 18-55 years in Boston. The vaccine delivered Wuhan-strain SARS-CoV-2 spike through an Ad26 vector. Here the sequenced sample was peripheral blood, taken in a trial of Ad26.COV2.S vaccine versus placebo. This receptor was obtained from a person between 18 and 59 years old who received the Ad26.COV2.S COVID-19 vaccine or a placebo.

The CDR3 region has the DNA TGTGCCAGCAGTTCGGCACAGGATGGCTACACCTTC. Its translation is CASSSAQDGYTF. This rearrangement joins TRBV6-5 to TRBJ1-2; the D gene is possibly TRBD1 (5 bases). Trimming stripped 4 bases from V and 6 bases from J, with 9 bases between. Germline CDR1 reads MNHEY; CDR2 reads SVGAGI. The CDR3 has 12 amino acids.